A single sample gave rise to the 26 T cell receptor beta chains below, sequenced in a study of blood T cell repertoires in COVID-19. Clones were sequenced by immunoSEQ multiplex PCR, and TCRdb holds only the in-frame ones, with some missing. The table shows about 350,000 clones, with about 88% occurring only once. Sequencing used PBMCs or T cells enriched from blood (not recorded which). Receptor source: a woman aged 30 to 39 who had recovered from COVID-19.

The chain joins TRBV6-5 to TRBJ2-4, with 10 bases aligning to TRBD2. CDR3 length equals 15 residues. Germline assignment: CDR1 MNHEY and CDR2 SVGAGI. The V and J ends lost 4 bases and 5 bases, in that order; junction bases with no gene match: 5. CDR3 sequence reads: CASSSLTSGENIQYF. The CDR3 region has the DNA TGTGCCAGCAGTTCCTTAACTAGCGGGGAAAACATTCAGTACTTC.

The chain has TRBV20-1 and TRBJ2-7; D is possibly TRBD2 (5 bases). The germline V and J ends were trimmed by 3 bases and 9 bases, with 12 bases remaining between them. The germline V gene encodes CDR1 DFQATT and CDR2 SNEGSKA (reference sequence). This CDR3 region has 11 residues. This CDR3 reads CSASYGKGQYF. The CDR3 bases are TGCAGTGCTAGTTACGGGAAGGGGCAGTACTTC.

The CDR3 DNA follows: TGTGCCAGCAGAAGCGGGGTGAACACCGGGGAGCTGTTTTTT. It specifies CASRSGVNTGELFF. The rearrangement joins TRBV2 to TRBJ2-2, with TRBD2 matching 7 bases. The length of the CDR3 is 14 residues. Germline CDR1 and CDR2: SNHLY and FYNNEI. V was clipped by 6 bases and J by 1 base; unmatched bases: 2.

The J gene is TRBJ2-7, the V gene TRBV5-1, with TRBD1 identical over 12 bases. Germline CDR1 SGHRS, CDR2 YFSETQ. CDR3 length: 16 residues. The J segment lost 6 bases and the V segment lost 3 bases, leaving 10 bases of the junction unmatched. The CDR3 DNA sequence: TGCGCCAGCAGCTGGCTTGCCGGGACAGGGGGCGTCGAGCAGTACTTC. It is translated as CASSWLAGTGGVEQYF.

This chain connects TRBV28 to TRBJ2-7; D may be TRBD1 (7 bases). CDR3 length equals 15 residues. Germline V lookup: CDR1 MDHEN, CDR2 SYDVKM. V gave up 6 bases and J gave up 0 bases, with 15 bases separating them. The CDR3: CASSKPGGLSYEQYF. Written as DNA, the CDR3 is TGTGCCAGCAGCAAACCAGGGGGGCTCTCCTACGAGCAGTACTTC.

CDR3 protein: CASRPQGAGYTF. The CDR3 DNA follows: TGTGCCAGCAGACCACAGGGGGCCGGCTACACCTTC. The chain is built from TRBV2 and TRBJ1-2; 9 positions agree with TRBD1. The V gene's germline CDR1 is SNHLY and CDR2 FYNNEI. J lost 8 bases, V lost 6 bases, and 4 bases had no gene match. This CDR3 has 12 residues.

This clone appeared once. This sequence joins TRBV19 and TRBJ1-1, with D unresolved. V lost 0 bases to trimming and J lost 7 bases, with 12 bases between them. The CDR3 extends over 14 amino acids. CDR1 and CDR2 from the germline V gene are LNHDA and SQIVND (reference sequence). DNA for the CDR3: TGTGCCAGTAGTATAGATCTTGAGGGAGGTGAAGCTTTCTTT. As protein: CASSIDLEGGEAFF.

The chain recombines TRBV19 with TRBJ2-7, with a weak D call TRBD1 (6 bases). This CDR3 has 15 amino acids. CDR1 is LNHDA and CDR2 is SQIVND in the germline V gene (reference sequence). V was shortened by 0 bases and J by 7 bases, with 16 bases between the two germline ends. The CDR3 DNA follows: TGTGCCAGTAGTATAGATCTACACAGGGCGGGTGAGCAGTACTTC. Translation: CASSIDLHRAGEQYF.

The chain joins TRBV6-2 or TRBV6-3 to TRBJ1-5, with D unresolved. The CDR3 extends over 12 amino acids. The ends were cut back, 3 bases at V and 7 bases at J, with 7 bases in the middle. Germline V gene data show CDR1 as MNHEY and CDR2 as SVGEGT. The CDR3 spells CASSYPEQPQHF. The CDR3 nucleotides are TGTGCCAGCAGTTATCCAGAACAGCCCCAGCATTTT.

The CDR3 loop reads CASRSGGLTNEQFF. The CDR3 bases are TGTGCCAGCAGATCGGGGGGATTGACCAATGAGCAGTTCTTC. The V gene is TRBV4-2, the J gene TRBJ2-1, with 7 bases aligning to TRBD2. The germline V gene encodes CDR1 LGHNA and CDR2 YNFKEQ. The CDR3 has 14 amino acids. Trimming took 6 bases from V and 6 from J; bases not matched to a gene: 8.

The count of this clone is one. The chain joins TRBV5-1 to TRBJ2-1, with 7 nucleotides matching TRBD2. After removal of 5 bases from V and 10 bases from J, the junction contained 9 bases not matched to a gene. Germline V gene lookup returns CDR1 SGHRS and CDR2 YFSETQ. The CDR3 has 13 residues. The CDR3 loop reads CASRENAGDEQFF. CDR3 DNA sequence: TGCGCCAGCAGAGAGAATGCGGGAGACGAGCAGTTCTTC.

This chain links TRBV7-2 with TRBJ1-2, with no clear D. The CDR3 spans 16 residues. Germline V CDR1 and CDR2: SGHTA, FQGNSA. Trimming removed 1 base at V and 4 bases at J, with 16 bases between. The CDR3 reads CASSLDRAGGSYGYTF. In DNA, the CDR3 is TGTGCCAGCAGCTTAGATAGGGCAGGCGGGAGCTATGGCTACACCTTC.

There are many counts of this clone. This rearrangement joins TRBV5-1 to TRBJ1-2; TRBD1 matches 7 bases. Germline V CDR1 and CDR2: SGHRS, YFSETQ. The CDR3 covers 14 residues. Losses at the gene ends were 4 bases for V and 2 bases for J; bases not matched to a gene: 5. For the CDR3, the DNA is TGCGCCAGCAGCCGAGGGGGCACCAACTATGGCTACACCTTC. It encodes CASSRGGTNYGYTF.

V is TRBV19 and J is TRBJ2-1; 7 bases are a match to TRBD2. The ends lost 3 bases at V and 6 bases at J; junction bases unmatched: 8. CDR3 length: 15 residues. Germline-derived CDR1 and CDR2 are LNHDA and SQIVND (reference sequence). The CDR3 DNA follows: TGTGCCAGTAGTATCTCCTCGCGGGAGACCAATGAGCAGTTCTTC. Translated: CASSISSRETNEQFF.

J is TRBJ1-5 and V is TRBV2; 10 bases agree with TRBD1. The germline gives CDR1 SNHLY, CDR2 FYNNEI. This CDR3 has 15 amino acids. After removal of 5 bases from V and 6 bases from J, the junction contained 7 bases not matched to a gene. CDR3 nucleotides: TGTGCCAGCAGTTGGGGACAGGGGTATACTCAGCCCCAGCATTTT. Translation gives CASSWGQGYTQPQHF.

The chain uses TRBV7-9 and TRBJ2-2; weak D call: TRBD2 (6 bases). Germline CDR1 is SEHNR and CDR2 is FQNEAQ (reference sequence). V lost 3 bases to trimming and J lost 3 bases, with 14 bases between them. This CDR3 has 16 residues. In nucleotides, the CDR3 is TGTGCCAGCAGCTTGGGGCTAACGGGAGACACCGGGGAGCTGTTTTTT. It is translated as CASSLGLTGDTGELFF.

The chain combines TRBV19 with TRBJ2-7; tentatively, D is TRBD2 (6 bases). Germline V gives CDR1 LNHDA, CDR2 SQIVND (reference sequence). The CDR3 has 10 residues. V lost 11 bases, J lost 3 bases, and 8 bases lay in between. CDR3 nucleotides: TGTGCCGCGGGGAGCTACGAGCAGTACTTC. Protein product: CAAGSYEQYF.

The sample holds a few counts of this clone. This chain connects TRBV19 to TRBJ1-2, with 7 nucleotides matching TRBD1. Trimming removed 2 bases from V and 5 bases from J; junction bases left unmatched: 5. CDR3 length: 14 amino acids. Germline V CDR1 and CDR2: LNHDA, SQIVND (reference sequence). The CDR3 coding sequence is TGTGCCAGTAGTATAAATGGGGACAGTTATGGCTACACCTTC. Translated: CASSINGDSYGYTF.

The chain employs TRBV4-1 and TRBJ2-3; perhaps TRBD1 as D (6 bases). V lost 3 bases and J lost 6, with 16 bases in between. Germline V gene data show CDR1 as MGHRA and CDR2 as YSYEKL. CDR3 length equals 15 residues. The CDR3 DNA reads TGCGCCAGCAGCCAGGGTACAGGGTACGGGGATACGCAGTATTTT. Amino acids: CASSQGTGYGDTQYF.

This rearrangement joins TRBV20-1 to TRBJ1-3, with D hard to call. The CDR3 is 15 residues long. CDR1 DFQATT and CDR2 SNEGSKA come from the germline V gene (reference sequence). The V end lost 3 bases, the J end lost 4 bases, and 16 bases lay between the germline ends. The CDR3, as DNA: TGCAGTGCTAGTAAACCCACTAGTGGAGGAAACACCATATATTTT. It specifies CSASKPTSGGNTIYF.

The V call is TRBV19, the J call TRBJ1-5, with D possibly TRBD1 on 5 matching bases. This CDR3 region has 14 residues. V lost 5 bases and J lost 2, with 10 bases in between. The germline CDR1 and CDR2 sequences are LNHDA and SQIVND (reference sequence). The CDR3 reads CASSGGRGNQPQHF. Written as DNA, the CDR3 is TGTGCCAGTAGTGGGGGGAGAGGCAATCAGCCCCAGCATTTT.

The chain combines TRBV7-9 with TRBJ1-6; a weak D match, TRBD1 (6 bases). The V end was cut by 5 bases, the J end by 12 bases, with 17 bases between. Per germline, CDR1 SEHNR and CDR2 FQNEAQ (reference sequence). The CDR3 has 14 amino acids. CDR3 sequence reads: CASSPVRGAGPLHF. The CDR3 DNA is TGTGCCAGCAGCCCGGTGCGGGGGGCCGGACCCCTCCACTTT.

The chain joins TRBV4-2 to TRBJ2-2, with D perhaps matching TRBD2 (7 bases). Germline V gene lookup returns CDR1 LGHNA and CDR2 YNFKEQ. The germline V and J ends were trimmed by 4 bases and 0 bases, with 12 bases remaining between them. The CDR3 spans 16 residues. The CDR3 protein is CASSLREGANTGELFF. The DNA for the CDR3 is TGTGCCAGCAGCCTAAGGGAGGGGGCGAACACCGGGGAGCTGTTTTTT.

This chain uses TRBV6-1 with TRBJ2-3; 9 positions match TRBD2. Germline CDR1 and CDR2: MNHNS and SASEGT. This CDR3 region has 14 residues. V lost 6 bases to trimming and J lost 3 bases; unmatched junction nucleotides: 4. This chain's CDR3 is CASRLSGRTDTQYF. As DNA, the CDR3 is TGTGCCAGCAGACTGAGCGGGAGGACAGATACGCAGTATTTT.

In its sample, this clone was seen once. The chain has TRBV5-1 and TRBJ1-4, with a possible D match to TRBD1 (6 bases). The ends were cut back, 2 bases at V and 8 bases at J, with 13 bases in the middle. In germline, CDR1 is SGHRS, CDR2 YFSETQ. CDR3 length equals 14 residues. CDR3 in amino acids: CASSLPGAFEKLFF. The CDR3 nucleotides are TGCGCCAGCAGCTTACCAGGGGCATTCGAAAAACTGTTTTTT.

The chain has TRBV5-1 and TRBJ2-2, with D perhaps TRBD1 (5 bases). CDR3 length: 17 residues. Germline CDR1 and CDR2: SGHRS and YFSETQ. The V gene lost 0 bases and the J gene lost 1 base, with 13 bases spanning the gap. This CDR3 reads CASSLAGDSQNTGELFF. The CDR3 bases are TGCGCCAGCAGCTTGGCAGGTGACAGTCAGAACACCGGGGAGCTGTTTTTT. Using reference TRBV5-1 and TRBJ2-2 for the parts outside the CDR3, the full variable domain is KAGVTQTPRYLIKTRGQQVTLSCSPISGHRSVSWYQQTPGQGLQFLFEYFSETQRNKGNFPGRFSGRQFSNSRSEMNVSTLELGDSALYLCASSLAGDSQNTGELFFGEGSRLTVL.